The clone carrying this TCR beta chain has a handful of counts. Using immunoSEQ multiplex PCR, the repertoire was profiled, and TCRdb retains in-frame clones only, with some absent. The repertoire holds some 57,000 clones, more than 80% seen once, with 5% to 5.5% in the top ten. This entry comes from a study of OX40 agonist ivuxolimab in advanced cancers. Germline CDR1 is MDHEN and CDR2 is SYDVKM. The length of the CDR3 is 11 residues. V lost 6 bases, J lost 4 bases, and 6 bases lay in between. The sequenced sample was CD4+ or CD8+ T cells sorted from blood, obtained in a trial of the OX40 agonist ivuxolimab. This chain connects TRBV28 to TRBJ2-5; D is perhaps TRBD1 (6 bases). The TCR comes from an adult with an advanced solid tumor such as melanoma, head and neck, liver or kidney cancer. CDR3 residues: CASRQGETQYF. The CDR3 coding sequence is TGTGCCAGCAGACAGGGAGAGACCCAGTACTTC.